This TCR beta chain is from a study of blood T cell repertoires in COVID-19. Study information: COVID-19 samples from acute and convalescent phases originated in the United States, Italy and Spain. The analysed material was cDNA or gDNA that came from T cells, B-cell-depleted T cells, or PBMCs.

This clone was observed a few times. Under the authors' procedure: Using reference gene primer amplification, nucleated cell counts were estimated. Repertoires were generated with immunoSEQ multiplex PCR, while TCRdb's copy carries only in-frame clones and drops some. Clone size and the V and J calls come from that table; the DNA yielded D and trimming. The sample has roughly 140,000 clones, under 90% seen once. CDR3 size: 18 residues. Germline loops: CDR1 KGHSH, CDR2 LQKENI. Trimming left V 0 bases short and J 1 base short, with 16 bases between. The chain employs TRBV18 and TRBJ1-5; D is perhaps TRBD1 (5 bases). The receptor was derived from a man between 65 and 85 years old who had recovered from COVID-19. The sample consisted of peripheral blood. CDR3: CASSPPVWGEVSNQPQHF. DNA of the CDR3: TGTGCCAGCTCACCACCGGTTTGGGGGGAGGTAAGCAATCAGCCCCAGCATTTT. The full variable domain, rest sourced from reference TRBV18 and TRBJ1-5, is NAGVMQNPRHLVRRRGQEARLRCSPMKGHSHVYWYRQLPEEGLKFMVYLQKENIIDESGMPKERFSAEFPKEGPSILRIQQVVRGDSAAYFCASSPPVWGEVSNQPQHFGDGTRLSIL.